The next 14 T cell receptor beta chains were all read from a single sample in a study of technical replicates of blood from a few donors. Method: immunoSEQ multiplex PCR; TCRdb's copy keeps in-frame clones and lacks some. The table has nearly 80,000 clones, 85% to 95% seen once. Sequences were obtained from T cells isolated from PBMCs. The receptor set was obtained from a human donor in good health.

The chain is built from TRBV9 and TRBJ2-6; 10 nucleotides align to TRBD1. The CDR3 runs to 18 residues. V lost 3 bases and J lost 2; bases outside the gene matches: 8. The germline CDR1 and CDR2 sequences are SGDLS and YYNGEE. The CDR3 DNA is TGTGCCAGCAGCGGAACGACAGGGGGCTCCCCTGGGGCCAACGTCCTGACTTTC. Translated: CASSGTTGGSPGANVLTF.

This rearrangement joins TRBV5-4 to TRBJ2-7, with D perhaps matching TRBD1 (6 bases). V gave up 3 bases and J gave up 2 bases, with 21 bases separating them. The CDR3 has 17 residues. CDR1 is SGHNT and CDR2 is YYREEE in the germline V gene (reference sequence). CDR3 loop: CASSSPEQGLIPYEQYF. In DNA form, the CDR3 reads TGTGCCAGCAGCTCCCCGGAACAGGGTTTAATCCCCTACGAGCAGTACTTC.

The chain joins TRBV5-1 to TRBJ2-7; D is uncertain. This CDR3 has 14 amino acids. Per germline, CDR1 SGHRS and CDR2 YFSETQ. The germline V and J ends were trimmed by 1 base and 0 bases, with 8 bases remaining between them. The CDR3 bases are TGCGCCAGCAGCTTGAGTCGCAGCTCCTACGAGCAGTACTTC. Translation: CASSLSRSSYEQYF.

The chain links TRBV27 to TRBJ1-5, with D perhaps matching TRBD1 (5 bases). From germline, CDR1 is MNHEY and CDR2 SMNVEV (reference sequence). V lost 6 bases to trimming and J lost 0 bases, with 12 bases between them. The length of the CDR3 is 15 residues. The CDR3 loop is CASSLRVFSNQPQHF. DNA for the CDR3: TGTGCCAGCAGCCTCAGGGTATTTAGCAATCAGCCCCAGCATTTT.

This chain uses TRBV11-2 with TRBJ2-5; 7 bases fit TRBD1. The ends lost 1 base at V and 2 bases at J; junction bases unmatched: 7. The CDR3 contains 16 residues. CDR1 is SGHAT, CDR2 FQNNGV, per germline. The CDR3 protein is CASSLGQGSVQETQYF. The CDR3 DNA reads TGTGCCAGCAGCTTAGGACAGGGCTCTGTACAAGAGACCCAGTACTTC.

This chain connects TRBV9 to TRBJ2-7; 12 bases fit TRBD2. V shed 3 bases, J shed 2 bases, and the junction held 3 bases outside the gene matches. CDR3 length equals 15 residues. The V gene's germline CDR1 is SGDLS and CDR2 YYNGEE. The CDR3, as DNA: TGTGCCAGCAGCGCGACTAGCGGGAGCACCTACGAGCAGTACTTC. Translated: CASSATSGSTYEQYF.

The genes are TRBV7-2 and TRBJ1-5; TRBD1 matches 8 bases. In germline, CDR1 is SGHTA, CDR2 FQGNSA. The V gene end was trimmed by 5 bases and the J gene end by 5 bases; junction bases not matched to a gene: 14. There are 17 residues in the CDR3. CDR3 amino acids: CASSPVGTGLLYQPQHF. The CDR3 DNA sequence: TGTGCCAGCAGCCCTGTGGGGACAGGACTCTTGTATCAGCCCCAGCATTTT.

The chain couples TRBV7-9 to TRBJ2-7; 9 nucleotides line up with TRBD2. The CDR3 has 14 residues. Germline lookup yields CDR1 SEHNR and CDR2 FQNEAQ (reference sequence). J was trimmed by 7 bases and V by 3 bases; bases with no gene match: 7. The CDR3 here is CASSFLAGAREQYF. As DNA, the CDR3 is TGTGCCAGCAGCTTTTTAGCGGGAGCGAGAGAGCAGTACTTC.

The J gene is TRBJ1-5, the V gene TRBV6-9, with 7 positions matching TRBD1. The V gene's germline CDR1 is MNHGY and CDR2 SVAAGI. The CDR3 runs 13 residues. With 11 bases clipped from V and 4 bases from J, the junction kept 8 bases outside the gene matches. In DNA form, the CDR3 reads TGTGCCGCCAGGACAGGAGGGAATCAGCCCCAGCATTTT. As protein: CAARTGGNQPQHF.

This chain connects TRBV29-1 to TRBJ1-5, with D unclear. Trimming took 6 bases from V and 4 from J, leaving 16 bases between them. The CDR3 has 14 amino acids. CDR1 and CDR2 (germline): SQVTM, ANQGSEA. The CDR3 protein is CSVAPATNNQPQHF. In DNA form, the CDR3 reads TGCAGCGTGGCCCCCGCGACAAATAATCAGCCCCAGCATTTT.

J is TRBJ2-7 and V is TRBV7-3; 8 bases match TRBD1. Trimming cost V 5 bases and J 3 bases; bases outside gene matches: 3. The length of the CDR3 is 13 residues. Per the germline V gene, CDR1 is SGHTA and CDR2 is FQGTGA. The CDR3 nucleotides are TGTGCCAGCAGCCCAGGGACAGGCTACGAGCAGTACTTC. Its protein is CASSPGTGYEQYF.

This clone was detected only once. CDR3 DNA sequence: TGCGCCAGCAGTCTTAGGACAGGGAGTGGAGGTGGCTACACCTTC. Translating gives CASSLRTGSGGGYTF. The chain links TRBV5-1 to TRBJ1-2; 8 nucleotides match TRBD1. J gave up 7 bases and V 5 bases, and 13 bases lay outside the gene matches. The CDR3 covers 15 residues. Germline V gene lookup returns CDR1 SGHRS and CDR2 YFSETQ. Complete variable domain (other parts from reference TRBV5-1 and TRBJ1-2): KAGVTQTPRYLIKTRGQQVTLSCSPISGHRSVSWYQQTPGQGLQFLFEYFSETQRNKGNFPGRFSGRQFSNSRSEMNVSTLELGDSALYLCASSLRTGSGGGYTFGSGTRLTVV.

This chain connects TRBV28 to TRBJ2-1, with a possible D match to TRBD2 (6 bases). In germline, CDR1 is MDHEN, CDR2 SYDVKM. This CDR3 comprises 14 residues. The V end lost 3 bases, the J end lost 4 bases, and 10 bases lay between the germline ends. The CDR3 reads CASSLGGAYNEQFF. DNA of the CDR3: TGTGCCAGCAGTTTGGGGGGAGCTTACAATGAGCAGTTCTTC.

The chain couples TRBV7-2 to TRBJ2-7; possible D gene TRBD1, 5 bases. V was trimmed by 5 bases and J by 2 bases, leaving 10 bases between them. Germline values: CDR1 SGHTA, CDR2 FQGNSA. This CDR3 contains 13 residues. The CDR3 DNA sequence: TGTGCCAGCAGCGAAGACAGAACCTACGAGCAGTACTTC. This sequence encodes CASSEDRTYEQYF.